This entry is about one TCR beta chain. The antigen remains undetermined. Per the germline V gene, CDR1 is GTSNPN and CDR2 is SVGIG (reference sequence). The CDR3 covers 14 residues. J was trimmed by 1 base and V by 7 bases; bases with no gene match: 5. The record originates from a study of CD8 T cells in Susac syndrome. General study findings and limits: A relatively small number of individuals underwent TCR sequencing and HLA analysis.

From blood CD8+ and CD4+ T cells, the TCR beta chain was sequenced. Isolation of CD8+ and CD4+ T cells was performed negatively, whereas enrichment of TEMRA cells was done by FACS. RNA totalling about 0.5 to 1 ug underwent reverse transcription with random hexamers. TCRdb reprocessed the immunoSEQ multiplex PCR reads via MiXCR and lists one record per CDR3 protein. The table shows some 190,000 distinct CDR3 sequences, with approximately 96% occurring only once. The origin of this receptor is a human donor with multiple sclerosis. The specimen sequenced was CD4+ T cells from PBMCs. The chain recombines TRBV30 with TRBJ2-2; 8 bases fit TRBD2. The CDR3 nucleotides are TGTGCCTCCACTCTAGCGGGGAACACCGGGGAGCTGTTTTTT. Residues: CASTLAGNTGELFF.